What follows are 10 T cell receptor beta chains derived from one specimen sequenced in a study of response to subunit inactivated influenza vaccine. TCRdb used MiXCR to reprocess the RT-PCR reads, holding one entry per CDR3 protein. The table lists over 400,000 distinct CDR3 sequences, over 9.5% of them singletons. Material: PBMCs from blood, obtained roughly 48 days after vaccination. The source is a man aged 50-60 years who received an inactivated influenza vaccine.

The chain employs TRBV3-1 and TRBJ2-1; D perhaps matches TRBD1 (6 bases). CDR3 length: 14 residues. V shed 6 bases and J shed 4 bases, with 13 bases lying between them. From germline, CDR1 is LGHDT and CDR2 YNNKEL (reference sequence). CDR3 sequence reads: CASSTGTRYNEQFF. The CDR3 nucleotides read TGTGCCAGCAGTACCGGGACACGGTACAATGAGCAGTTCTTC.

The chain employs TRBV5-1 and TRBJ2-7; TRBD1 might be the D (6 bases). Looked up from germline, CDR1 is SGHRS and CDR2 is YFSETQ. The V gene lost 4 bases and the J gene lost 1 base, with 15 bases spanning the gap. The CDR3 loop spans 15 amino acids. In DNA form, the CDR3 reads TGCGCCAGCAGCGGAACAGGGTTGAGGTCCTACGAGCAGTACTTC. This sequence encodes CASSGTGLRSYEQYF.

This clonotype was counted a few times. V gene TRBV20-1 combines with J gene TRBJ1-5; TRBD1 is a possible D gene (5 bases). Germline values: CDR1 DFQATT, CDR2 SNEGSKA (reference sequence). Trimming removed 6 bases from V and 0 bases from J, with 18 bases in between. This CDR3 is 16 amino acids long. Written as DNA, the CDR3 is TGCAGTGCAGGTGGGACGGAGGCCGTTAGCAATCAGCCCCAGCATTTT. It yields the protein CSAGGTEAVSNQPQHF.

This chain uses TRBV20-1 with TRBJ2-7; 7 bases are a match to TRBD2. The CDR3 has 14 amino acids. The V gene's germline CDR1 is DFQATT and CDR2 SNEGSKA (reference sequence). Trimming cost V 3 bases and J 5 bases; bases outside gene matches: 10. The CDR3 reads CSARGVGGFDEQYF. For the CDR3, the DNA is TGCAGTGCTAGGGGCGTGGGGGGGTTCGACGAGCAGTACTTC.

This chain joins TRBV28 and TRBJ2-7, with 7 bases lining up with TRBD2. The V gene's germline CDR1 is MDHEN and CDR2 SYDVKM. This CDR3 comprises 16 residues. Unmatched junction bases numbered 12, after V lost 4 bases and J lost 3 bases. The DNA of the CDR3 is TGTGCCAGCAGTTCGGGGGGAATGGGGACTCTCTACGAGCAGTACTTC. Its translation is CASSSGGMGTLYEQYF.

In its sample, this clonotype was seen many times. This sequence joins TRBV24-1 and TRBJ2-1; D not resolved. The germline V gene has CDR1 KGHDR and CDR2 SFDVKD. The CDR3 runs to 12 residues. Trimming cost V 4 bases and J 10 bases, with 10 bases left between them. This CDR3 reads CATSDLTSEQFF. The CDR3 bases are TGTGCCACCAGTGACCTGACCAGCGAGCAGTTCTTC.

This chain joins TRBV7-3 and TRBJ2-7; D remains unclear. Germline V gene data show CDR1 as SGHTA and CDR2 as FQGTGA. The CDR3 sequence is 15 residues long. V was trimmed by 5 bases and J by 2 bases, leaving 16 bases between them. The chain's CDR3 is CASSPRYATTYEQYF. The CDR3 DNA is TGTGCCAGCAGCCCCCGCTACGCAACTACCTACGAGCAGTACTTC.

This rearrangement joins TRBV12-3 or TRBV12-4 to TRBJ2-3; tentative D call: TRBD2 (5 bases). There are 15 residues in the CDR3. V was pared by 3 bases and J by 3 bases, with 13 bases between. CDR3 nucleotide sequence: TGTGCCAGCAGTTTTTCCTCCTGGGAGACAGATACGCAGTATTTT. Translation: CASSFSSWETDTQYF.

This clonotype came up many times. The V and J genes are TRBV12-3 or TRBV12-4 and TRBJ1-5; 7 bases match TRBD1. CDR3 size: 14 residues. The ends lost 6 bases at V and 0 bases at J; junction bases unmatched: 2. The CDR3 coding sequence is TGTGCCAGCAGAACAGGGGCTAGCAATCAGCCCCAGCATTTT. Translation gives CASRTGASNQPQHF.

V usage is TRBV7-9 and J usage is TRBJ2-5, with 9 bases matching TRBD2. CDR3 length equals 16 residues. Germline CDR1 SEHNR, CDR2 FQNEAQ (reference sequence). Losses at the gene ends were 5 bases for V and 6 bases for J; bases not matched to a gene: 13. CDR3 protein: CASSQVPGLAGQTQYF. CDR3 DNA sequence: TGTGCCAGCAGCCAGGTCCCGGGACTAGCAGGACAGACCCAGTACTTC.